Included here is one T cell receptor beta chain sequence, with context. Its antigen is not identified. The record originates from a study of OX40 agonist ivuxolimab in advanced cancers. Whole-study context: Patients with hepatocellular carcinoma, melanoma, renal cell or head and neck cancer made up the dose-escalation patients.

This CDR3 has 14 amino acids. The junction had 3 bases not matched to a gene; V was cut back by 4 bases and J by 5 bases. The V gene's germline CDR1 is MNHEY and CDR2 SMNVEV (reference sequence). Study outcomes and limitations: CD8+ T cells (on average) carried more expanded clones than CD4+ T cells.

The assay was immunoSEQ multiplex PCR, and TCRdb's table has in-frame clones only and misses some. In the table there are 79,000 or so clones, 75% to 95% of which are singletons. Here the sequenced sample was CD4+ or CD8+ T cells sorted from blood, taken in a trial of the OX40 agonist ivuxolimab. The origin of this receptor is an adult with an advanced solid tumor such as melanoma, head and neck, liver or kidney cancer. The chain recombines TRBV27 with TRBJ1-5; 9 bases are a match to TRBD1. The CDR3 sequence is CASSYRTGDQPQHF. Written as DNA, the CDR3 is TGTGCCAGCAGTTATCGGACAGGGGATCAGCCCCAGCATTTT.